This T cell receptor beta chain appears in the sequencing data of a study of somatic mutations in cytotoxic T cells in rheumatoid arthritis. Germline V lookup: CDR1 LGHNA, CDR2 YNFKEQ. This CDR3 comprises 15 residues. V lost 6 bases to trimming and J lost 3 bases; unmatched junction nucleotides: 7. Produced via immunoSEQ multiplex PCR; TCRdb's table is partial and in-frame only. The profile shows around 13,000 clones, 65% to 85% of them singletons. The chain links TRBV4-2 to TRBJ2-7; 11 bases match TRBD1. Source material: CD8+ T cells sorted from blood. The receptor was derived from an adult with rheumatoid arthritis. For the CDR3, the DNA is TGTGCCAGCAGTCCTAGGGGACAGGGGGACTACGAGCAGTACTTC. Translating it yields CASSPRGQGDYEQYF.